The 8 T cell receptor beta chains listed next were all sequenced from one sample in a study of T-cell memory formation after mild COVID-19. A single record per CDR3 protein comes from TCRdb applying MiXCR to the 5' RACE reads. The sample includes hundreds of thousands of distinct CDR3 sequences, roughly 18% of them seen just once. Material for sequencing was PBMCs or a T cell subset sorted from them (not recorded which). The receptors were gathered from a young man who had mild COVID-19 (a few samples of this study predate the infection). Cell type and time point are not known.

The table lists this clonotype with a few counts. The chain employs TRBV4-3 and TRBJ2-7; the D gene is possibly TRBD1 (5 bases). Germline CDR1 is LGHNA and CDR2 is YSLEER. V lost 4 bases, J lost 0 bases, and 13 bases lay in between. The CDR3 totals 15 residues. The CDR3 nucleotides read TGCGCCAGCAGCCCGTCGACAGCCAGCTCCTACGAGCAGTACTTC. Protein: CASSPSTASSYEQYF.

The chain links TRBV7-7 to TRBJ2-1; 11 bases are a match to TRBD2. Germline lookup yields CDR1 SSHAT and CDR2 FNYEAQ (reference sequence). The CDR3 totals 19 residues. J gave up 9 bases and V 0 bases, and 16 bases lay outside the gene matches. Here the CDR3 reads CASSLAPASGGTPYGEQFF. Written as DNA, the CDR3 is TGTGCCAGCAGCTTAGCGCCGGCTAGCGGGGGGACGCCTTATGGTGAGCAGTTCTTC.

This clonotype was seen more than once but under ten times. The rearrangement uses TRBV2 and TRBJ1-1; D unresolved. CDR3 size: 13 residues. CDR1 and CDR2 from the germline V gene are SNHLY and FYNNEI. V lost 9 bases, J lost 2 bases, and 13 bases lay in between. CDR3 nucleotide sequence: TGTGCCAGTCGGTGGGCGGGTAACACTGAAGCTTTCTTT. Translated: CASRWAGNTEAFF.

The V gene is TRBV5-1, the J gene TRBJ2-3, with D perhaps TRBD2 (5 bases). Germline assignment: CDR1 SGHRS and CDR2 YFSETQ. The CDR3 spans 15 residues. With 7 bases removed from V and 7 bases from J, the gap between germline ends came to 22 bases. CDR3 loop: CASFMDFSPGNTQYF. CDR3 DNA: TGCGCCAGCTTCATGGACTTTTCTCCGGGGAATACGCAGTATTTT.

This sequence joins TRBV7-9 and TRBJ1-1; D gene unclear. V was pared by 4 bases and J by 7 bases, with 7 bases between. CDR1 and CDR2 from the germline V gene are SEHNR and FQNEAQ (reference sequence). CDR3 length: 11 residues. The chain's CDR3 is CASSSSGEAFF. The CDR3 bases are TGTGCCAGCAGCTCCTCAGGTGAAGCTTTCTTT.

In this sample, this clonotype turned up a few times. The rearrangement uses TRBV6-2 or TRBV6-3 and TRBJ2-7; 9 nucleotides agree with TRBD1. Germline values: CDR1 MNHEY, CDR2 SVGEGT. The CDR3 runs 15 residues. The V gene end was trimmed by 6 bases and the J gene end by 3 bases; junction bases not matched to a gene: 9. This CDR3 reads CASRETGGAGYEQYF. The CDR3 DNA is TGTGCCAGCAGAGAAACAGGGGGCGCCGGCTACGAGCAGTACTTC.

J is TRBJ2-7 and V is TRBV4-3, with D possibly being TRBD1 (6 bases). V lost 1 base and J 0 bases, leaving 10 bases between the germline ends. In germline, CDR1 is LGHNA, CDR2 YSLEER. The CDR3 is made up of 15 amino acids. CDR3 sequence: CASSQGTDRSYEQYF. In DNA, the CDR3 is TGCGCCAGCAGCCAAGGGACAGATCGCTCCTACGAGCAGTACTTC.

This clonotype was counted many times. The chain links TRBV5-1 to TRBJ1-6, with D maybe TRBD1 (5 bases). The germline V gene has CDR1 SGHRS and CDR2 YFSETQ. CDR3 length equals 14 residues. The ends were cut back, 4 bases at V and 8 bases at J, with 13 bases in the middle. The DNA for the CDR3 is TGCGCCAGCAGCCAGGACACCGGGGATTCACCCCTCCACTTT. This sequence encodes CASSQDTGDSPLHF.